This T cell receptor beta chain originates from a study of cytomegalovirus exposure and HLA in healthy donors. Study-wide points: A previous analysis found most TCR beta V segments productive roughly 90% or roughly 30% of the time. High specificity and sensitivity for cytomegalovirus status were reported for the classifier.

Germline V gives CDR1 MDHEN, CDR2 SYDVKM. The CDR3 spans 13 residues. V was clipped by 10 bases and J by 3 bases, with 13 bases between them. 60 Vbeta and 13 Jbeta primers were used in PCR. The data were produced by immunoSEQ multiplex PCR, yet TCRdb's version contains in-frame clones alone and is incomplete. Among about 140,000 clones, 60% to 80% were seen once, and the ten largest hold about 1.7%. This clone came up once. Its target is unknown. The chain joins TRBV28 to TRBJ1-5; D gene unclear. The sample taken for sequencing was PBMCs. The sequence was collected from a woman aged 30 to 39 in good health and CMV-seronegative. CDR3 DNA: TGTGCCACCATAACGAGTCTCAATCAGCCCCAGCATTTT. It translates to CATITSLNQPQHF.